This T cell receptor beta chain emerged from a study of OX40 agonist ivuxolimab in advanced cancers. Study overall: Participants, roughly 80% male, averaged roughly 59 years of age, ranging from about 23 to 90.

General study findings and limits: Fewer expanded clones were found on average in CD4+ than in CD8+ T cells. The study did not work out the antigen specificity of the expanded peripheral T cells.

The CDR3 consists of 15 residues. V lost 4 bases and J lost 2, with 14 bases in between. Germline assignment: CDR1 LNHDA and CDR2 SQIVND (reference sequence). Worth noting for this clone: Its antigen is undetermined.

The data were produced by immunoSEQ multiplex PCR, yet TCRdb's version contains in-frame clones alone and is incomplete. The sample lists 70,000 or so clones, more than 75% occurring once. The sequenced sample was CD4+ or CD8+ T cells sorted from blood, obtained in a trial of the OX40 agonist ivuxolimab. This clonotype was obtained from an adult with an advanced solid tumor such as melanoma, head and neck, liver or kidney cancer. The chain has TRBV19 and TRBJ2-5; tentatively, D is TRBD2 (6 bases). CDR3 protein: CASSRSGVRQETQYF. The CDR3 nucleotides are TGTGCCAGTAGTAGGTCGGGAGTGAGGCAAGAGACCCAGTACTTC.